The clone carrying this TCR beta chain was found a few times. The record originates from a study of T-cell reconstitution after alpha-beta-depleted transplantation in children. Germline-derived CDR1 and CDR2 are DFQATT and SNEGSKA (reference sequence). V lost 2 bases and J 6 bases, leaving 19 bases between the germline ends. The CDR3 is 15 residues long. As it was prepared, the TCRbeta library received unique molecular identifiers. TCRdb reanalysed the PCR reads using MiXCR and keeps one entry per CDR3 protein. Seen here are hundreds of thousands of distinct CDR3 sequences, approximately 20% observed once, and the top ten hold 3.3%.

V is TRBV20-1 and J is TRBJ1-2, with D possibly being TRBD1 (6 bases). Sequencing was performed on PBMCs from the stem cell graft donor, taken from the stem cell graft. The TCR originated in a human donor who donated a stem cell graft to a child with acute lymphoblastic leukemia. The CDR3 DNA follows: TGCAGTGCTAGATCCTCCCTGACAGGCAGGGATGGCTACACCTTC. Protein product: CSARSSLTGRDGYTF.